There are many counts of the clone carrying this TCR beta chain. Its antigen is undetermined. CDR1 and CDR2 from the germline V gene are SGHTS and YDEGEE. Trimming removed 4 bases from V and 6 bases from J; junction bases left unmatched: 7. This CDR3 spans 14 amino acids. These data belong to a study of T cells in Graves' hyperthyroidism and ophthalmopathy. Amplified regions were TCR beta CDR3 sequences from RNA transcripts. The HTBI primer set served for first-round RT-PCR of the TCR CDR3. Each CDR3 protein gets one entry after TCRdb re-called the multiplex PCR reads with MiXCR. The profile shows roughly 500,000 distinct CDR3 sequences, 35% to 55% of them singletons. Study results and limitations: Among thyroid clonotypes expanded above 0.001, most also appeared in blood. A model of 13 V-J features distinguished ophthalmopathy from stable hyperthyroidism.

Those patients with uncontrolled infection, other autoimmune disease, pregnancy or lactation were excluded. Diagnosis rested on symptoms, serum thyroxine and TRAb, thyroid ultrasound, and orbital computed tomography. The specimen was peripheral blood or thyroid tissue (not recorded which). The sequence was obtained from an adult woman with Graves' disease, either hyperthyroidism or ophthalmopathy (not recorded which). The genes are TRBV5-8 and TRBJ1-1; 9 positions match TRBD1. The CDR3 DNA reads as TGTGCCAGCAGCCAGGGACAGGGTACTTCTGAAGCTTTCTTT. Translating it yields CASSQGQGTSEAFF.